This TCR beta chain was recovered during a study of T-cell reconstitution after alpha-beta-depleted transplantation in children. In this sample, this clonotype turned up a few times. It was with unique molecular identifiers that the TCRbeta library was prepared. TCRdb processed the PCR reads anew with MiXCR; each CDR3 protein has one entry. The sample holds a few hundred thousand distinct CDR3 sequences, 10% seen once. The source was PBMCs from the stem cell graft donor, collected from the stem cell graft. The clonotype was recovered from a human donor who donated a stem cell graft to a child with acute lymphoblastic leukemia.

This CDR3 reads CASSFGLGETQYF. As DNA, the CDR3 is TGTGCCAGCAGCTTTGGGCTCGGAGAGACCCAGTACTTC. The chain couples TRBV11-3 to TRBJ2-5; D not resolved. V shed 3 bases and J shed 4 bases, with 9 bases lying between them. Germline-derived CDR1 and CDR2 are SGHNT and YENEEA. The CDR3 length is 13 residues.